The next 6 T cell receptor beta chains were all read from a single sample in a study of blood T cell repertoires in COVID-19. Assay: immunoSEQ multiplex PCR; the TCRdb copy retains only in-frame clones and omits some. The table includes some 200,000 clones, around 80% detected once. The sequencing input was peripheral blood. Source of these receptors: a woman aged 80 or over with COVID-19, enrolled during active disease.

This rearrangement joins TRBV5-6 to TRBJ1-6; TRBD1 might be the D (5 bases). V was cut by 1 base and J by 8 bases, with 13 bases left in between. Germline lookup yields CDR1 SGHDT and CDR2 YYEEEE. CDR3 length: 15 amino acids. The CDR3, as DNA: TGTGCCAGCAGCTTGTCGCAGGGTGCCTATTCACCCCTCCACTTT. This codes for CASSLSQGAYSPLHF.

The V and J genes are TRBV18 and TRBJ1-2; D possibly corresponds to TRBD1 (5 bases). The germline CDR1 and CDR2 sequences are KGHSH and LQKENI. There are 12 residues in the CDR3. V dropped 4 bases and J dropped 2 bases, with 5 bases sitting between them. Written as DNA, the CDR3 is TGTGCCAGCTCACAGGGGAACTATGGCTACACCTTC. Its protein is CASSQGNYGYTF.

The chain has TRBV30 and TRBJ2-5; 10 bases line up with TRBD1. The V and J ends lost 5 bases and 5 bases, in that order; junction bases with no gene match: 5. The CDR3 consists of 13 residues. Germline-derived CDR1 and CDR2 are GTSNPN and SVGIG (reference sequence). For the CDR3, the DNA is TGTGCCTGGTCGACAGGGGGCAAGGAGACCCAGTACTTC. It encodes CAWSTGGKETQYF. The variable domain in full, completed from reference TRBV30 and TRBJ2-5, reads SQTIHQWPATLVQPVGSPLSLECTVEGTSNPNLYWYRQAAGRGLQLLFYSVGIGQISSEVPQNLSASRPQDRQFILSSKKLLLSDSGFYLCAWSTGGKETQYFGPGTRLLVL.

The rearrangement links TRBV6-5 to TRBJ1-2; 8 nucleotides agree with TRBD1. CDR1 is MNHEY, CDR2 SVGAGI, per germline. This CDR3 region has 14 residues. The V gene end was trimmed by 5 bases and the J gene end by 4 bases; junction bases not matched to a gene: 6. The CDR3, as DNA: TGTGCCAGCAGTCCTGCCGGGACAGGCTATGGCTACACCTTC. Protein sequence: CASSPAGTGYGYTF.

As concerns this clone: The same CDR3 arises from other DNA sequences in this sample as well. The chain carries TRBV18 and TRBJ1-5; 11 nucleotides line up with TRBD1. Germline V gene lookup returns CDR1 KGHSH and CDR2 LQKENI. V dropped 3 bases and J dropped 4; count of bases not matched to a gene: 5. The CDR3 has 16 amino acids. Here the CDR3 reads CASSPPGTGGNQPQHF. The CDR3 DNA reads as TGTGCCAGCTCACCCCCCGGGACAGGGGGGAATCAGCCCCAGCATTTT.

The V call is TRBV4-2, the J call TRBJ2-7; D is undetermined. Germline-derived CDR1 and CDR2 are LGHNA and YNFKEQ. Trimming left V 4 bases short and J 4 bases short, with 17 bases between. The CDR3 extends over 15 amino acids. CDR3 DNA: TGTGCCAGCAGCCGTGCCCTTGAGGCCGCTTACGAGCAGTACTTC. Translating it yields CASSRALEAAYEQYF.